Listed here is a single T cell receptor beta chain. This clonotype appeared many times. Its specific antigen is unknown. There are no base qualities to consult, and no much larger clone falls within one base. This specimen belongs to a study of CD8 T cells in ankylosing spondylitis (dated by TCRdb to the late 2010s). The study in broad terms: To find TCR variants linked to disease, the study profiled T cell receptor beta repertoires in ankylosing spondylitis patients and healthy donors. Samples of peripheral blood were taken, and for ankylosing spondylitis patients, synovial fluid was collected as well. The whole study cohort included roughly 110 healthy donors and about two dozen ankylosing spondylitis patients. Summary of the overall study and its limitations: The disease-linked clones had a CD8+ phenotype and were found at relatively low frequencies in peripheral blood. Blood from ankylosing spondylitis patients appeared to be characterized by a TCR beta motif made up of under ten highly homologous amino acid variants. Some motif variants had previously been reported in the synovial fluid and blood of reactive arthritis patients, which suggests shared mechanisms of disease initiation. Significant enrichment of the disease-linked clones was reported in matched synovial fluid samples from ankylosing spondylitis patients.

TCRdb names Illumina HiSeq 2500 as the instrument used. Quantitative 5'-RACE with molecular barcodes was used to prepare TCR beta libraries. Regarding the original processing steps: A new computational method, built on a probabilistic model of VDJ rearrangement, was used to identify disease-linked TCR variants. TCRdb redid the processing of the public reads, applying fastp at Q25 and MiXCR, and retained in-frame beta chains. CDR3 protein sequences are deduplicated, and each keeps its most common genes and DNA. V and J calls and clone size were set by TCRdb, not the authors. The table for this sample lists about 160,000 distinct CDR3 sequences; 9.8% of them were counted only once. The ten largest clones capture around 16% of the sample. Ends trimmed: V by 7 bases, J by 0 bases; bases unmatched to a gene: 4. CDR1 and CDR2, per the germline V gene (reference sequence), are LGHDT and YNNKEL. Including the terminal cysteine and phenylalanine, the CDR3 comprises 14 residues. Of the read, only the CDR3 DNA is kept; its 42 bases are in frame from base 1.

The TCR sequence derives from a female donor with ankylosing spondylitis or in good health (not recorded which). Sequenced: blood, either unsorted or a sorted T cell fraction (not recorded which). This chain joins TRBV3-1 to TRBJ2-7, and 9 bases in between align with TRBD2. This receptor carries the CDR3 CASTPGLASYEQYF. The DNA sequence reads TGTGCCAGCACCCCGGGACTAGCCTCCTACGAGCAGTACTTC.